This TCR beta chain was retrieved from a study of blood T cell repertoires in COVID-19 (dated by TCRdb to about 2020). For the study in its entirety: Samples covering the acute and convalescent phases of COVID-19 were provided by collaborators in the United States, Italy and Spain. Sample metadata almost always included a de-identified subject ID, COVID-19 status, age in years and sex. The material from the prospective study consisted of cDNA or gDNA derived from T cells, B-cell-depleted T cells, or PBMCs. The repertoires were made available in a free public database intended to serve as a resource for research on the immune response to SARS-CoV-2. The samples were drawn from the first 160 participants of the ongoing ImmuneRACE study and from 1,254 subjects provided by 6 global collaborators. The dataset comprised deeply sampled blood TCRbeta repertoires from subjects exposed to, actively infected with, or recovered from COVID-19. HLA class I and class II types, where available, came from metadata supplied by the sample provider rather than from assay-based typing. Results the study describes overall, beyond this receptor: The amount of clinical and demographic metadata varied by source and participant and was provided uncurated.

Collaborating institutions collected whole blood in K2EDTA tubes following their own protocols. For TCRbeta analysis, collaborators shipped samples in one of three forms: frozen whole blood, isolated PBMCs, or DNA extracted from either of those sample types. For CDR1 and CDR2, the germline V gene lists SGHTA and FQGNSA. Taken from cysteine to phenylalanine, the CDR3 has 16 residues. CDR3 DNA only is kept here, 48 bases in frame from base 1. The junction carries 15 bases between V and J, which are trimmed by 3 bases and 3 bases respectively. TCRbeta CDR3 regions were amplified from genomic DNA by means of the immunoSEQ Assay, a bias-controlled multiplex PCR. The paper's data handling went like this. Nucleated cell counts per sample were estimated from amplification of reference gene primers within the assay. To quantify the absolute abundance of each unique TCRbeta CDR3 rearrangement, sequence reads were collapsed and filtered. For each sample, productive Simpson clonality was calculated as the square root of Simpson's diversity index over productive rearrangements. Entries here come from immuneACCESS through TCRdb and include only in-frame sequences with V and J called. Some clones fail to appear in such tables; in the studies checked, an unresolved V gene covers under half of the shortfall, and the cause of the remainder is unknown. V and J calls and clone size are those listed in that table; D and trimming were worked out from the DNA. The sample table records under 200,000 clones; around 84% of these occur just once. About 5% of the sample rests with the top ten.

As to this clone: Its antigen remains undetermined. No clone much larger than this one lies a single base away; base qualities are absent.

Source material: peripheral blood. The chain is assembled from TRBV7-2 and TRBJ2-4; the D gene is possibly TRBD1, with 6 bases matching. The receptor was derived from a woman older than 75 with acute or convalescent COVID-19. The CDR3 amino acid sequence is: CASSLVWVGGKNIQYF. The bases are TGTGCCAGCAGCTTGGTATGGGTAGGGGGCAAAAACATTCAGTACTTC.